The clone carrying this T cell receptor beta chain was observed a handful of times. Its antigen remains unknown. This sample is drawn from a study of T cells in localized non-small cell lung cancer. Study-wide findings and caveats: In uninvolved adjacent lung, T cell clonality reached its highest value, exceeding tumor. Turning up in adjacent lung were a median approximately 50 of the top 100 tumor clones. Sequencing was restricted to one tumor region; therefore, heterogeneity remains possible. Those with higher blood T cell density had longer overall survival.

The length of the CDR3 is 17 residues. TCRdb's table, derived via immunoSEQ multiplex PCR, lists solely in-frame clones and lacks some. The table shows about 2,400 clones, with roughly 25% occurring only once. Sample: lung tumor tissue, taken before any cancer treatment. This sequence joins TRBV1 and TRBJ2-7; the table's D call, TRBD2, was not checked against the DNA. TRBV1 is labeled a pseudogene. The sequence was collected from an older male donor with stage III squamous cell lung carcinoma. The CDR3: CASSQARRLVGRYEQYF. DNA of the CDR3: TGCGCCAGCAGCCAAGCACGAAGACTAGTTGGGCGCTACGAGCAGTACTTC.